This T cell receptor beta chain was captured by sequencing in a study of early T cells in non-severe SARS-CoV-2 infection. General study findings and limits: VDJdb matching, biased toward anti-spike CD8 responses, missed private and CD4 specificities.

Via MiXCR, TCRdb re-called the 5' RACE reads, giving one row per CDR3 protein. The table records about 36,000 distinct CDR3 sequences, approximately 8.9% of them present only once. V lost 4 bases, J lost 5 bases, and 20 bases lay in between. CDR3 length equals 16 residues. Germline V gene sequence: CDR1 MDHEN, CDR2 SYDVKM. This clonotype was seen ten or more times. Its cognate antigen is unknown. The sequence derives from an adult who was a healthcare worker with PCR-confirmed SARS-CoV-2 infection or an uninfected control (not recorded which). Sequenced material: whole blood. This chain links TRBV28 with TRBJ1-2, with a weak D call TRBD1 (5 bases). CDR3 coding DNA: TGTGCCAGCAGTTCCCAAACCTACAGTGGGGCGTATGGCTACACCTTC. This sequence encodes CASSSQTYSGAYGYTF.